Below, 20 T cell receptor beta chains from the same sample are listed, as sequenced in a study of blood T cell repertoires in COVID-19. Assay: immunoSEQ multiplex PCR; the TCRdb copy retains only in-frame clones and omits some. The data hold about 240,000 clones, with roughly 89% observed a single time. The sample consisted of PBMCs or T cells enriched from blood (not recorded which). The receptors derive from a man aged 35 to 55 who had recovered from COVID-19.

This chain links TRBV19 with TRBJ2-7, with 8 bases aligning to TRBD2. Germline V gene sequence: CDR1 LNHDA, CDR2 SQIVND (reference sequence). Trimming removed 5 bases from V and 4 bases from J; junction bases left unmatched: 7. The CDR3 totals 14 residues. The CDR3 DNA reads as TGTGCCAGTAGTGTGATAGCGGGGTCGTACGAGCAGTACTTC. Translation gives CASSVIAGSYEQYF.

J is TRBJ2-1 and V is TRBV9; 7 bases are a match to TRBD2. J gave up 7 bases and V 3 bases, and 7 bases lay outside the gene matches. The CDR3 is 14 amino acids. Looked up from germline, CDR1 is SGDLS and CDR2 is YYNGEE. For the CDR3, the DNA is TGTGCCAGCAGCGGAAGGGAGGGAAGGAATGAGCAGTTCTTC. It translates to CASSGREGRNEQFF.

The genes are TRBV19 and TRBJ1-5; D perhaps matches TRBD1 (6 bases). This CDR3 has 13 amino acids. Germline V lookup: CDR1 LNHDA, CDR2 SQIVND (reference sequence). V was clipped by 9 bases and J by 5 bases, with 14 bases between them. The CDR3 DNA reads TGTGCCAGCAATGACAGGTCGGATCAGCCCCAGCATTTT. It encodes CASNDRSDQPQHF.

The chain joins TRBV7-8 to TRBJ1-3; possibly TRBD1 for D (6 bases). The germline V and J ends were trimmed by 4 bases and 4 bases, with 11 bases remaining between them. This CDR3 has 14 amino acids. The germline CDR1 and CDR2 sequences are SGHVS and FQNEAQ. CDR3 sequence (DNA): TGTGCCAGCAGCTCCGGGACATCGGGAAACACCATATATTTT. Protein: CASSSGTSGNTIYF. The full variable domain, in which reference TRBV7-8 and TRBJ1-3 provide the parts outside the CDR3, is GAGVSQSPRYKVAKRGQDVALRCDPISGHVSLFWYQQALGQGPEFLTYFQNEAQLDKSGLPSDRFFAERPEGSVSTLKIQRTQQEDSAVYLCASSSGTSGNTIYFGEGSWLTVV.

This chain connects TRBV9 to TRBJ2-1, with TRBD2 matching over 7 bases. CDR3 length equals 15 residues. The V gene end was trimmed by 4 bases and the J gene end by 2 bases; junction bases not matched to a gene: 6. CDR1 is SGDLS and CDR2 is YYNGEE in the germline V gene. CDR3 residues: CASSTRLAPYNEQFF. The DNA of the CDR3 is TGTGCCAGCAGCACCAGACTAGCCCCCTACAATGAGCAGTTCTTC.

The chain combines TRBV12-3 or TRBV12-4 with TRBJ1-1; D is undetermined. Trimming pared 3 bases from V and 1 base from J, leaving 6 bases between. The CDR3 spans 13 residues. For the CDR3, the DNA is TGTGCCAGCAGTTTGGGCCGGAACACTGAAGCTTTCTTT. Amino acid sequence: CASSLGRNTEAFF.

This chain links TRBV4-3 with TRBJ2-1; no reliable D call. Germline values: CDR1 LGHNA, CDR2 YSLEER. Trimming took 0 bases from V and 3 from J, leaving 12 bases between them. This CDR3 region has 16 residues. The CDR3 spells CASSQEWLRNYNEQFF. The CDR3 nucleotides read TGCGCCAGCAGCCAAGAATGGCTGCGGAACTACAATGAGCAGTTCTTC.

With regard to this clone: In the same sample, other DNA sequences code for this CDR3. CDR3 region: CAWSVRTGNQPQHF. For the CDR3, the DNA is TGTGCCTGGAGTGTAAGGACAGGCAATCAGCCCCAGCATTTT. The chain carries TRBV30 and TRBJ1-5, with a weak D call TRBD1 (6 bases). The CDR3 has 14 amino acids. V was pared by 0 bases and J by 2 bases, with 8 bases between. Germline V gives CDR1 GTSNPN, CDR2 SVGIG (reference sequence).

The chain uses TRBV11-3 and TRBJ2-4; no firm D call. The V gene lost 5 bases and the J gene lost 1 base, with 12 bases spanning the gap. The CDR3 covers 15 residues. Germline V gene data show CDR1 as SGHNT and CDR2 as YENEEA. The CDR3 nucleotides are TGTGCCAGCAGCCCGACCCACGGGGCCAAAAACATTCAGTACTTC. This gives the protein CASSPTHGAKNIQYF.

This rearrangement joins TRBV5-1 to TRBJ2-7; 11 bases line up with TRBD2. Germline CDR1 and CDR2: SGHRS and YFSETQ. V shed 0 bases and J 1 base; nucleotides not matched to a gene: 6. There are 17 residues in the CDR3. The CDR3 DNA follows: TGCGCCAGCAGCTTGGTGGCCACTAGCGGGGGTTCCTACGAGCAGTACTTC. As protein: CASSLVATSGGSYEQYF.

This rearrangement joins TRBV19 to TRBJ2-5; a possible D gene is TRBD1 (6 bases). The germline V and J ends were trimmed by 4 bases and 3 bases, with 9 bases remaining between them. Germline V gene data show CDR1 as LNHDA and CDR2 as SQIVND (reference sequence). The CDR3 totals 13 residues. The CDR3 DNA sequence: TGTGCCAGTAGTACCGGGACAAAAGAGACCCAGTACTTC. This encodes CASSTGTKETQYF.

The rearrangement joins TRBV7-9 to TRBJ1-2; 7 positions match TRBD1. Germline CDR1 and CDR2: SEHNR and FQNEAQ (reference sequence). V lost 3 bases to trimming and J lost 3 bases; unmatched junction nucleotides: 10. The CDR3 sequence is 16 residues long. The CDR3 spells CASSLLWTGPDYGYTF. The CDR3 region has the DNA TGTGCCAGCAGCTTGTTATGGACAGGCCCAGACTATGGCTACACCTTC.

This clone was counted a single time. V usage is TRBV9 and J usage is TRBJ2-5; 10 bases are a match to TRBD2. The V segment lost 3 bases and the J segment 5 bases; nucleotides outside the gene matches: 7. The CDR3 extends over 15 amino acids. Germline assignment: CDR1 SGDLS and CDR2 YYNGEE. The CDR3, as DNA: TGTGCCAGCAGCGCGAACATAGCGGGAGGTGAGACCCAGTACTTC. Protein product: CASSANIAGGETQYF.

The chain combines TRBV7-3 with TRBJ2-7, with 8 bases identical to TRBD2. The CDR3 sequence is 13 residues long. V lost 4 bases, J lost 3 bases, and 2 bases stayed unmatched. The germline V gene has CDR1 SGHTA and CDR2 FQGTGA. The CDR3 region has the DNA TGTGCCAGCAGCTCGGGACTAGTCTACGAGCAGTACTTC. This gives the protein CASSSGLVYEQYF.

The genes are TRBV7-2 and TRBJ2-3, with a possible D match to TRBD1 (5 bases). The CDR3 consists of 15 residues. CDR1 and CDR2 (germline): SGHTA, FQGNSA. Trimming stripped 1 base from V and 3 bases from J, with 11 bases between. As DNA, the CDR3 is TGTGCCAGCAGCTTAGAACAGGCAGGGACAGATACGCAGTATTTT. Translated, it gives CASSLEQAGTDTQYF.

The chain uses TRBV24-1 and TRBJ2-1; TRBD1 matches 8 bases. The V gene end was trimmed by 3 bases and the J gene end by 8 bases; junction bases not matched to a gene: 8. CDR1 KGHDR and CDR2 SFDVKD come from the germline V gene. The CDR3 spans 15 residues. The CDR3 reads CATSDRDRTYDEQFF. The CDR3 nucleotides are TGTGCCACCAGTGATCGGGACAGGACTTACGATGAGCAGTTCTTC.

This chain connects TRBV4-1 to TRBJ1-2, with 11 bases fitting TRBD1. J gave up 0 bases and V 3 bases, and 12 bases lay outside the gene matches. CDR3 length equals 19 residues. Per the germline V gene, CDR1 is MGHRA and CDR2 is YSYEKL. The CDR3 spells CASSHHSEGQGGANYGYTF. CDR3 nucleotide sequence: TGCGCCAGCAGCCACCACTCCGAGGGACAGGGGGGAGCTAACTATGGCTACACCTTC.

The chain employs TRBV4-1 and TRBJ1-2; 8 bases are a match to TRBD1. CDR1 and CDR2 (germline): MGHRA, YSYEKL. Germline trimming cut 0 bases from V and 2 bases from J; bases unmatched to any gene: 8. The CDR3 is 17 residues long. Here the CDR3 reads CASSQDSGAGGNYGYTF. The CDR3 nucleotides read TGCGCCAGCAGCCAAGATTCGGGGGCAGGGGGCAACTATGGCTACACCTTC.

Only one count was recorded for this clone. The chain joins TRBV12-5 to TRBJ2-3; 7 nucleotides match TRBD1. Germline V gene lookup returns CDR1 LGHNT and CDR2 FRNRAP. With 2 bases clipped from V and 2 bases from J, the junction kept 10 bases outside the gene matches. CDR3 length equals 17 residues. The CDR3 is CASGLHTGVGLTDTQYF. CDR3 coding DNA: TGTGCTAGTGGTTTGCATACAGGGGTAGGTCTCACAGATACGCAGTATTTT.

The J gene is TRBJ1-6, the V gene TRBV6-5, with TRBD1 identical over 11 bases. The ends lost 7 bases at V and 6 bases at J; junction bases unmatched: 2. There are 14 residues in the CDR3. Germline V CDR1 and CDR2: MNHEY, SVGAGI. CDR3 amino acids: CASIGQGANSPLHF. In DNA form, the CDR3 reads TGTGCCAGCATCGGACAGGGGGCTAATTCACCCCTCCACTTT.